This is a list of T cell receptor beta chains from one sample in a study of T cell changes during pregnancy in multiple sclerosis. Clones were sequenced by immunoSEQ multiplex PCR, and TCRdb holds only the in-frame ones, with some missing. The sample carries 59,000 or so clones, roughly nine tenths recorded once. Here the sequenced sample was peripheral blood, taken in the third trimester of pregnancy. The origin of the receptors is a female donor in good health, enrolled as a control in a pregnancy study. The CDR3 runs from the conserved cysteine through the conserved F or W. Each record gives: V gene, J gene, CDR3 length, clone size, D gene, CDR3 protein, CDR3 DNA. A D gene is named only where the DNA matches it firmly. Only some rows state a clone size, as once, few, many or a class for expanded clones.

TRBV11-2	TRBJ2-7	14	few	.	CASSSGGLSYEQYF	TGTGCCAGCAGCTCCGGAGGGCTGTCCTACGAGCAGTACTTC
TRBV19	TRBJ1-1	14	few	.	CASTDFLRNTEAFF	TGTGCCAGTACTGACTTTCTCAGGAACACTGAAGCTTTCTTT
TRBV28	TRBJ1-2	15	once	TRBD1	CASTPLTGNLVGYTF	TGTGCCAGCACCCCACTGACAGGGAACTTGGTTGGCTACACCTTC
TRBV27	TRBJ2-4	17	.	TRBD2	CASSPGRLAEYKNIQYF	TGTGCCAGCAGTCCGGGGAGACTAGCGGAATACAAAAACATTCAGTACTTC
TRBV7-2	TRBJ2-7	15	.	.	CASSSGPDSSYEQYF	TGTGCCAGCAGCTCCGGCCCCGACAGCTCCTACGAGCAGTACTTC
TRBV28	TRBJ2-7	14	once	.	CASRPTGGAYEQYF	TGTGCCAGCAGGCCTACAGGGGGGGCCTACGAGCAGTACTTC
TRBV19	TRBJ1-1	12	.	.	CASSSMADEAFF	TGTGCCAGTAGTTCAATGGCCGATGAAGCTTTCTTT
TRBV6-5	TRBJ2-2	15	.	TRBD1	CASSHRGANTGELFF	TGTGCCAGCAGTCACAGGGGCGCGAACACCGGGGAGCTGTTTTTT
TRBV7-9	TRBJ1-1	13	.	.	CASSGRPNTEAFF	TGTGCCAGCAGCGGCAGGCCGAACACTGAAGCTTTCTTT
TRBV4-1	TRBJ1-2	17	.	TRBD1	CASRLLDLMDRGHGYTF	TGCGCCAGCAGACTACTAGATTTAATGGACAGGGGGCATGGCTACACCTTC
TRBV20-1	TRBJ2-7	11	once	.	CSANRHYEQYF	TGCAGTGCTAACAGACACTACGAGCAGTACTTC
TRBV7-9	TRBJ1-2	13	.	.	CASSPRDIRGYTF	TGTGCCAGCAGCCCACGGGACATACGTGGCTACACCTTC
TRBV6-6	TRBJ2-2	15	once	TRBD1	CASSYVGQEAGELFF	TGTGCCAGCAGTTACGTCGGACAGGAGGCCGGGGAGCTGTTTTTT
TRBV5-1	TRBJ1-1	16	.	.	CASSLNLSPGFTEAFF	TGCGCCAGCAGCTTGAATCTGAGCCCAGGGTTCACTGAAGCTTTCTTT
TRBV5-4	TRBJ1-1	16	once	.	CASSPQTGGGNTEAFF	TGTGCCAGCAGCCCCCAAACCGGGGGTGGGAACACTGAAGCTTTCTTT
TRBV10-3	TRBJ2-5	14	.	TRBD2	CAISTGLATPTQYF	TGTGCCATCAGTACCGGACTAGCTACCCCTACCCAGTACTTC
TRBV5-1	TRBJ2-1	18	once	TRBD1	CASSLGLIGQGEDNEQFF	TGCGCCAGCAGCTTGGGTCTAATCGGACAGGGGGAAGACAATGAGCAGTTCTTC
TRBV30	TRBJ2-1	12	.	.	CAWSYLYNEQFF	TGTGCCTGGAGTTACCTATACAATGAGCAGTTCTTC
TRBV2	TRBJ1-1	12	.	.	CASSEPVSEAFF	TGTGCCAGCAGTGAGCCGGTTTCGGAAGCTTTCTTT
TRBV4-1	TRBJ2-5	13	.	.	CASSQQIQETQYF	TGCGCCAGCAGCCAACAAATCCAAGAGACCCAGTACTTC
TRBV7-2	TRBJ2-1	17	few	TRBD2	CASSHRGSSGGYNEQFF	TGTGCCAGCAGCCACCGGGGCTCTAGCGGGGGCTACAATGAGCAGTTCTTC
TRBV6-1	TRBJ2-7	19	.	TRBD1	CASRESLSGTQQGIGEQYF	TGTGCCAGCAGGGAATCGCTAAGCGGAACTCAACAGGGGATTGGTGAGCAGTACTTC
TRBV5-1	TRBJ2-3	15	.	.	CASSLVSSVADTQYF	TGCGCCAGCAGCTTGGTTTCTAGTGTAGCAGATACGCAGTATTTT
TRBV5-1	TRBJ2-5	15	.	.	CASSGGATNEETQYF	TGCGCCAGCAGCGGCGGGGCCACGAACGAAGAGACCCAGTACTTC
TRBV28	TRBJ1-3	14	.	.	CASSRGFSGNTIYF	TGTGCCAGCAGCCGAGGGTTCTCTGGAAACACCATATATTTT
TRBV7-6	TRBJ2-1	13	.	.	CASSLARLNEQFF	TGTGCCAGCAGCTTAGCGCGCCTCAATGAGCAGTTCTTC
TRBV5-6	TRBJ1-2	16	.	.	CASSPNWAGDNYGYTF	TGTGCCAGCAGCCCAAACTGGGCAGGGGATAACTATGGCTACACCTTC
TRBV2	TRBJ2-3	12	.	.	CASSSTRDTQYF	TGTGCCAGCAGTTCGACTAGAGATACGCAGTATTTT
TRBV4-3	TRBJ1-1	15	.	.	CASSQDWRMNTEAFF	TGCGCCAGCAGCCAAGATTGGCGGATGAACACTGAAGCTTTCTTT
TRBV7-3	TRBJ2-7	16	.	.	CASSLTFRQGHNEQYF	TGTGCCAGCAGCTTAACGTTTAGGCAGGGGCACAACGAGCAGTACTTC
TRBV7-8	TRBJ1-3	14	few	.	CASTQPRGGNTIYF	TGTGCCAGCACCCAGCCCAGGGGAGGAAACACCATATATTTT
TRBV28	TRBJ2-7	15	.	TRBD2	CASRQILAGVYEQYF	TGTGCCAGCAGACAAATACTAGCGGGAGTATACGAGCAGTACTTC
TRBV4-3	TRBJ2-7	15	.	TRBD2	CASSQDRIAGGPVYF	TGCGCCAGCAGCCAAGATAGGATAGCGGGGGGCCCTGTGTACTTC
TRBV5-4	TRBJ2-3	13	.	.	CASSLYTADTQYF	TGTGCCAGCAGCTTGTACACCGCAGATACGCAGTATTTT
TRBV4-3	TRBJ2-3	16	.	TRBD1	CASSQDRGQGADTQYF	TGCGCCAGCAGCCAAGATCGCGGACAGGGGGCCGATACGCAGTATTTT